The 3 T cell receptor beta chains below all came from one sample that was sequenced in a study of blood T cell repertoires in COVID-19. Sequenced by immunoSEQ multiplex PCR; TCRdb stores in-frame clones only, minus some. The sample yields around 250,000 clones, roughly nine tenths seen once. The specimen was peripheral blood. These receptors were taken from a man in his late teens or twenties with active or convalescent COVID-19.

DNA for the CDR3: TGTGCCAGCAGTCTGGACCAGGGGCGTCAGCCCCAGCATTTT. Its protein product is CASSLDQGRQPQHF. The chain combines TRBV6-6 with TRBJ1-5; D possibly corresponds to TRBD1 (6 bases). The CDR3 has 14 amino acids. Trimming cost V 5 bases and J 6 bases, with 14 bases left between them. The germline gives CDR1 MNHNY, CDR2 SVGAGI (reference sequence).

This chain connects TRBV11-2 to TRBJ1-3; no firm D call. Trimming removed 0 bases at V and 0 bases at J, with 6 bases between. Germline lookup yields CDR1 SGHAT and CDR2 FQNNGV. The CDR3 length is 15 residues. CDR3 amino acids: CASSLEASSGNTIYF. The CDR3 region has the DNA TGTGCCAGCAGCTTAGAGGCCAGCTCTGGAAACACCATATATTTT.

The CDR3 bases are TGCGCCAGCAGAAAACCGGGCTCCTACGAGCAGTACTTC. Its protein product is CASRKPGSYEQYF. The chain is built from TRBV5-1 and TRBJ2-7; D gene unclear. CDR3 length: 13 residues. Germline V CDR1 and CDR2: SGHRS, YFSETQ. Trimming stripped 5 bases from V and 0 bases from J, with 9 bases between.